These 15 T cell receptor beta chains share one sample of origin, sequenced in a study of blood T cell repertoires in COVID-19. This table comes from immunoSEQ multiplex PCR, and its TCRdb copy is limited to in-frame clones, with some not included. The data hold 250,000 to 350,000 clones, with 70% to 90% observed a single time. Sequencing was performed on PBMCs or T cells enriched from blood (not recorded which). The receptors stem from a woman aged 60-75 years in a cohort exposed to, infected with or recovered from COVID-19 (not recorded which).

This chain connects TRBV24-1 to TRBJ2-5, with a possible D match to TRBD1 (6 bases). Germline loops: CDR1 KGHDR, CDR2 SFDVKD. The CDR3 contains 14 residues. Between the trimmed V and J ends, which lost 3 bases and 4 bases, there was a span of 11 bases. CDR3 in amino acids: CATSDPQGSETQYF. In nucleotides, the CDR3 is TGTGCCACCAGTGATCCACAGGGATCAGAGACCCAGTACTTC.

This chain links TRBV14 with TRBJ2-3; a weak D match, TRBD2 (5 bases). Germline V lookup: CDR1 SGHDN, CDR2 FVKESK. CDR3 size: 16 residues. V was pared by 1 base and J by 5 bases, with 16 bases between. The DNA for the CDR3 is TGTGCCAGCAGCCAAGTCAGATCCCGGGATAGAGATACGCAGTATTTT. Its translation: CASSQVRSRDRDTQYF.

V usage is TRBV10-3 and J usage is TRBJ2-7, with TRBD2 identical over 7 bases. Germline V gene sequence: CDR1 ENHRY, CDR2 SYGVKD. The CDR3 consists of 15 residues. V shed 7 bases, J shed 2 bases, and the junction held 11 bases outside the gene matches. The CDR3 is CAINDPSGKTYEQYF. The CDR3 nucleotides read TGTGCCATCAACGATCCTAGCGGAAAAACCTACGAGCAGTACTTC.

V and J are TRBV2 and TRBJ1-2; 8 nucleotides align to TRBD1. Germline V gene data show CDR1 as SNHLY and CDR2 as FYNNEI. J was trimmed by 5 bases and V by 2 bases; bases with no gene match: 10. The CDR3 extends over 16 amino acids. Written as DNA, the CDR3 is TGTGCCAGCAGTGAATCGGGTCTCGACAGGGGTTATGGCTACACCTTC. Translated: CASSESGLDRGYGYTF.

The genes are TRBV14 and TRBJ1-6, with D unclear. The CDR3 spans 14 residues. Germline V gene lookup returns CDR1 SGHDN and CDR2 FVKESK. The V gene lost 6 bases and the J gene lost 4 bases, with 10 bases spanning the gap. CDR3 residues: CASSRDFYNSPLHF. The CDR3 DNA sequence: TGTGCCAGCAGTCGGGATTTTTATAATTCACCCCTCCACTTT.

V usage is TRBV12-3 or TRBV12-4 and J usage is TRBJ1-5; D perhaps matches TRBD1 (5 bases). This CDR3 comprises 13 residues. The V gene lost 7 bases and the J gene lost 7 bases, with 14 bases spanning the gap. The CDR3 sequence is CASNFGREQPQHF. CDR3 in DNA: TGTGCCAGCAATTTCGGCAGGGAACAGCCCCAGCATTTT.

This chain links TRBV7-6 with TRBJ2-7, with TRBD1 identical over 7 bases. This CDR3 is 13 amino acids long. In germline, CDR1 is SGHVS, CDR2 FNYEAQ. Trimming took 0 bases from V and 5 from J; bases not matched to a gene: 1. The CDR3 is CASSLAGGNEQYF. CDR3 bases: TGTGCCAGCAGCTTAGCAGGGGGCAACGAGCAGTACTTC.

The chain carries TRBV6-1 and TRBJ1-2; D is perhaps TRBD1 (5 bases). V was clipped by 3 bases and J by 8 bases, with 13 bases between them. Germline V gives CDR1 MNHNS, CDR2 SASEGT. This CDR3 is built from 13 residues. The CDR3 is CASSDRAGMGYTF. Here the CDR3 DNA reads TGTGCCAGCAGTGATCGAGCAGGGATGGGCTACACCTTC.

The V call is TRBV7-2, the J call TRBJ1-2; D gene uncertain. Trimming shortened V by 0 bases and J by 5 bases, and 4 bases separated the two germline ends. CDR3 length: 12 residues. The germline gives CDR1 SGHTA, CDR2 FQGNSA. The CDR3 loop reads CASSLAYYGYTF. In nucleotides, the CDR3 is TGTGCCAGCAGCTTAGCTTATTATGGCTACACCTTC.

The chain uses TRBV19 and TRBJ2-1; TRBD1 aligns across 9 bases. Germline CDR1 LNHDA, CDR2 SQIVND (reference sequence). The CDR3 has 13 amino acids. J lost 10 bases, V lost 4 bases, and 5 bases had no gene match. CDR3 region: CASSRGQGGEQFF. CDR3 bases: TGTGCCAGTAGTAGGGGACAGGGCGGGGAGCAGTTCTTC. Full variable domain (outside the CDR3, taken from reference TRBV19 and TRBJ2-1): DGGITQSPKYLFRKEGQNVTLSCEQNLNHDAMYWYRQDPGQGLRLIYYSQIVNDFQKGDIAEGYSVSREKKESFPLTVTSAQKNPTAFYLCASSRGQGGEQFFGPGTRLTVL.

CDR3: CASSPRTGGYTF. CDR3 nucleotide sequence: TGTGCCAGCAGTCCTCGGACAGGAGGCTACACCTTC. V gene TRBV12-3 or TRBV12-4 combines with J gene TRBJ1-2; TRBD1 matches at 7 bases. J was trimmed by 8 bases and V by 5 bases; bases with no gene match: 5. This CDR3 spans 12 amino acids.

This chain connects TRBV28 to TRBJ2-5, with TRBD1 matching over 10 bases. J was trimmed by 7 bases and V by 6 bases; bases with no gene match: 11. This CDR3 has 15 residues. Germline CDR1 MDHEN, CDR2 SYDVKM. The CDR3 spells CASRGDRGTGGTQYF. CDR3 nucleotides: TGTGCCAGCAGGGGGGACAGGGGCACAGGGGGGACCCAGTACTTC. The variable domain in full, with the rest retrieved from reference TRBV28 and TRBJ2-5, is DVKVTQSSRYLVKRTGEKVFLECVQDMDHENMFWYRQDPGLGLRLIYFSYDVKMKEKGDIPEGYSVSREKKERFSLILESASTNQTSMYLCASRGDRGTGGTQYFGPGTRLLVL.

The rearrangement links TRBV7-2 to TRBJ2-5; 7 bases map to TRBD1. The CDR3 runs to 15 residues. The germline V gene has CDR1 SGHTA and CDR2 FQGNSA. Losses at the gene ends were 3 bases for V and 5 bases for J; bases not matched to a gene: 9. The CDR3 coding sequence is TGTGCCAGCAGCTTGACGCGAGGGGGCACGGAGACCCAGTACTTC. Translating it yields CASSLTRGGTETQYF.

This chain joins TRBV2 and TRBJ2-2; 8 bases line up with TRBD1. V shed 4 bases, J shed 1 base, and the junction held 2 bases outside the gene matches. Germline V CDR1 and CDR2: SNHLY, FYNNEI. The CDR3 extends over 15 amino acids. The CDR3 nucleotides are TGTGCCAGCAGTGTGACAGGGGAGAACACCGGGGAGCTGTTTTTT. It yields the protein CASSVTGENTGELFF.

The chain joins TRBV5-1 to TRBJ2-5; 7 bases align to TRBD1. The CDR3 loop spans 12 amino acids. Germline values: CDR1 SGHRS, CDR2 YFSETQ. Trimming removed 6 bases from V and 5 bases from J; junction bases left unmatched: 4. CDR3 in amino acids: CASTTGVETQYF. In DNA, the CDR3 is TGCGCCAGCACAACAGGGGTGGAGACCCAGTACTTC.